Below are 32 T cell receptor beta chains sequenced from a single sample in a study of T cell responses to AZD1222 COVID-19 vaccine. Produced via immunoSEQ multiplex PCR; TCRdb's table is partial and in-frame only. There are about 83,000 clones in the sample; approximately 88% occur only once, and approximately 4.5% lies in the top ten. The sequences come from peripheral blood, collected on day 0 of MenACWY control vaccination. These receptor sequences come from an adult in good health.

V is TRBV19 and J is TRBJ2-3; D is perhaps TRBD1 or TRBD2 (7 bases each). Per germline, CDR1 LNHDA and CDR2 SQIVND (reference sequence). The CDR3 covers 15 residues. Trimming removed 8 bases from V and 5 bases from J, with 20 bases in between. The CDR3 coding sequence is TGTGCCAGTCACAGGGGCGGGGGCACAGGAGATACGCAGTATTTT. This gives the protein CASHRGGGTGDTQYF.

The V gene is TRBV28, the J gene TRBJ2-2; D gene ambiguous. V lost 2 bases and J lost 8, with 6 bases in between. Germline CDR1 and CDR2: MDHEN and SYDVKM. CDR3 length: 12 amino acids. CDR3 DNA: TGTGCCAGCAGTTTACAGACAGGGGAGCTGTTTTTT. Translating it yields CASSLQTGELFF. The full variable domain, completed using reference TRBV28 and TRBJ2-2, is DVKVTQSSRYLVKRTGEKVFLECVQDMDHENMFWYRQDPGLGLRLIYFSYDVKMKEKGDIPEGYSVSREKKERFSLILESASTNQTSMYLCASSLQTGELFFGEGSRLTVL.

This clone was observed once. The chain combines TRBV15 with TRBJ2-4; D is uncertain. The CDR3 loop spans 12 amino acids. V lost 5 bases and J 15 bases, leaving 17 bases between the germline ends. Germline V gene lookup returns CDR1 LNHNV and CDR2 YYDKDF (reference sequence). The CDR3 DNA is TGTGCCACCAGCCTCCCGGACCTGCACGTGTACTTC. As protein: CATSLPDLHVYF.

J is TRBJ2-1 and V is TRBV27; D might be TRBD1 or TRBD2, each matching 5 bases. V was pared by 9 bases and J by 2 bases, with 14 bases between. The germline V gene has CDR1 MNHEY and CDR2 SMNVEV (reference sequence). The CDR3 contains 14 residues. CDR3 protein: CASSRGQAYNEQFF. The CDR3 DNA sequence: TGTGCCAGTAGCCGGGGCCAGGCCTACAATGAGCAGTTCTTC.

A few counts support this clone. This chain connects TRBV10-3 to TRBJ1-2; 12 positions agree with TRBD1. There are 15 residues in the CDR3. The V segment lost 6 bases and the J segment 3 bases; nucleotides outside the gene matches: 5. CDR1 and CDR2 (germline): ENHRY, SYGVKD. CDR3 sequence (DNA): TGTGCCATCAGAGCCGGGACAGGGGGCGACTATGGCTACACCTTC. Translated: CAIRAGTGGDYGYTF.

The gene calls are TRBV5-6 and TRBJ2-2; D is uncertain. This CDR3 contains 11 residues. Deletions cut 4 bases from V and 8 bases from J, with 6 bases between. Germline V CDR1 and CDR2: SGHDT, YYEEEE. Written as DNA, the CDR3 is TGTGCCAGCAGCCCACTAGGGGAGCTGTTTTTT. It codes for CASSPLGELFF.

This chain links TRBV7-2 with TRBJ2-7; weak D call: TRBD2 (5 bases). This CDR3 spans 15 amino acids. With 7 bases removed from V and 1 base from J, the gap between germline ends came to 17 bases. CDR1 SGHTA and CDR2 FQGNSA come from the germline V gene. The CDR3 region is CASTPPGGLSYEQYF. In nucleotides, the CDR3 is TGTGCCAGCACCCCCCCCGGCGGACTTTCCTACGAGCAGTACTTC.

This clone appeared a single time. The gene calls are TRBV19 and TRBJ1-2, with D uncertain. The V gene's germline CDR1 is LNHDA and CDR2 SQIVND (reference sequence). This CDR3 comprises 15 residues. V was cut by 1 base and J by 4 bases, with 13 bases left in between. The CDR3: CASSIADTSGYGYTF. The CDR3, as DNA: TGTGCCAGTAGTATAGCCGACACCTCGGGCTATGGCTACACCTTC.

This clone occurred once. This chain links TRBV19 with TRBJ1-5; D may be TRBD1 (5 bases). The CDR3 has 14 amino acids. The germline V gene encodes CDR1 LNHDA and CDR2 SQIVND (reference sequence). V shed 10 bases and J shed 4 bases, with 17 bases lying between them. The DNA of the CDR3 is TGTGCCAACCAATCGGGGGGGATTAATCAGCCCCAGCATTTT. Translated, it gives CANQSGGINQPQHF. The full variable domain, with the rest looked up from reference TRBV19 and TRBJ1-5, is DGGITQSPKYLFRKEGQNVTLSCEQNLNHDAMYWYRQDPGQGLRLIYYSQIVNDFQKGDIAEGYSVSREKKESFPLTVTSAQKNPTAFYLCANQSGGINQPQHFGDGTRLSIL.

This chain joins TRBV6-2 or TRBV6-3 and TRBJ2-1; possible D gene TRBD1, 5 bases. The CDR3 has 15 amino acids. Germline values: CDR1 MNHEY, CDR2 SVGEGT. The V and J ends lost 6 bases and 0 bases respectively, with 12 bases between them. This chain's CDR3 is CASSADIVSYNEQFF. The CDR3 DNA sequence: TGTGCCAGCAGCGCGGACATAGTCTCCTACAATGAGCAGTTCTTC.

The genes are TRBV5-6 and TRBJ1-2; D call uncertain. There are 13 residues in the CDR3. Germline V gene data show CDR1 as SGHDT and CDR2 as YYEEEE. V was pared by 4 bases and J by 4 bases, with 11 bases between. The CDR3 DNA is TGTGCCAGCAGCCTGGACTGGGGCTATGGCTACACCTTC. This sequence encodes CASSLDWGYGYTF.

The chain has TRBV7-9 and TRBJ1-6; D uncertain. Germline V gene sequence: CDR1 SEHNR, CDR2 FQNEAQ (reference sequence). The CDR3 contains 15 residues. Trimming cost V 2 bases and J 10 bases, with 15 bases left between them. CDR3 loop: CASSLYEGTRSPLHF. DNA for the CDR3: TGTGCCAGCAGCTTATATGAGGGAACGCGGTCACCCCTCCACTTT.

The table lists this clone with a few counts. V gene TRBV28 combines with J gene TRBJ1-1; possible D gene TRBD1, 6 bases. Per the germline V gene, CDR1 is MDHEN and CDR2 is SYDVKM. This CDR3 region has 14 residues. Trimming removed 2 bases at V and 9 bases at J, with 16 bases between. The CDR3 loop reads CASSLVQGQGKAFF. The CDR3 nucleotides read TGTGCCAGCAGTTTAGTCCAGGGGCAAGGTAAAGCTTTCTTT.

This clone has a handful of counts. This rearrangement joins TRBV3-1 (or the pseudogene TRBV3-2) to TRBJ2-2, with TRBD2 as a possible D gene (7 bases). This CDR3 is 16 amino acids long. V lost 0 bases to trimming and J lost 6 bases, with 14 bases between them. The V gene's germline CDR1 is LGHDT and CDR2 YNNKEL (reference sequence). The CDR3 DNA reads TGTGCCAGCAGCCAAGAAGGCGGGGGCGTTTCCGGGGAGCTGTTTTTT. Translation gives CASSQEGGGVSGELFF.

The genes are TRBV20-1 and TRBJ2-1; TRBD2 aligns across 9 bases. Trimming took 6 bases from V and 10 from J; bases not matched to a gene: 4. The CDR3 consists of 11 residues. The V gene's germline CDR1 is DFQATT and CDR2 SNEGSKA (reference sequence). The CDR3 DNA follows: TGCAGTGCAGGACTAGCGCGGGAGCAGTTCTTC. It encodes CSAGLAREQFF.

The chain is built from TRBV5-6 and TRBJ2-7; 12 positions match TRBD2. Germline V gene data show CDR1 as SGHDT and CDR2 as YYEEEE. The V segment lost 3 bases and the J segment 2 bases; nucleotides outside the gene matches: 6. This CDR3 comprises 16 residues. The CDR3 is CASSYYTSGRPYEQYF. The DNA of the CDR3 is TGTGCCAGCAGCTACTATACTAGCGGGAGGCCCTACGAGCAGTACTTC.

This clone is termed hyperexpanded. The chain links TRBV29-1 to TRBJ1-3; D is perhaps TRBD1 (6 bases). V was trimmed by 5 bases and J by 0 bases, leaving 8 bases between them. The length of the CDR3 is 13 residues. Germline V gene data show CDR1 as SQVTM and CDR2 as ANQGSEA. The CDR3 here is CSVRQDSGNTIYF. Here the CDR3 DNA reads TGCAGCGTTCGACAGGACTCTGGAAACACCATATATTTT. Full variable domain (missing parts from reference TRBV29-1 and TRBJ1-3): SAVISQKPSRDICQRGTSLTIQCQVDSQVTMMFWYRQQPGQSLTLIATANQGSEATYESGFVIDKFPISRPNLTFSTLTVSNMSPEDSSIYLCSVRQDSGNTIYFGEGSWLTVV.

The rearrangement links TRBV5-5 to TRBJ1-1, with a possible D match to TRBD1 (5 bases). Germline values: CDR1 SGHKS, CDR2 YYEKEE (reference sequence). The CDR3 consists of 17 residues. V was cut by 2 bases and J by 0 bases, with 17 bases left in between. CDR3 residues: CASSFFSGFLMNTEAFF. The CDR3 region has the DNA TGTGCCAGCAGCTTTTTCTCAGGGTTTCTGATGAACACTGAAGCTTTCTTT.

The CDR3 DNA sequence: TGTGCCAGCAGTGAATCCAGGCCAGGGGGTATAGGCGGCTACACCTTC. This sequence encodes CASSESRPGGIGGYTF. V usage is TRBV6-1 and J usage is TRBJ1-2, with 7 bases matching TRBD1. This CDR3 comprises 16 residues. Trimming cost V 2 bases and J 8 bases; bases outside gene matches: 14. CDR1 and CDR2 (germline): MNHNS, SASEGT.

The V gene is TRBV4-2, the J gene TRBJ2-1, with D maybe TRBD2 (6 bases). The CDR3 runs 15 residues. Trimming removed 3 bases at V and 6 bases at J, with 15 bases between. The germline CDR1 and CDR2 sequences are LGHNA and YNFKEQ. The CDR3: CASSHLTGGTNEQFF. The CDR3 coding sequence is TGTGCCAGCAGCCACCTAACCGGCGGGACCAATGAGCAGTTCTTC.

The chain is built from TRBV7-8 and TRBJ1-1, with D perhaps matching TRBD1 (6 bases). Between the trimmed V and J ends, which lost 4 bases and 10 bases, there was a span of 16 bases. The germline V gene encodes CDR1 SGHVS and CDR2 FQNEAQ. CDR3 length: 13 residues. The DNA of the CDR3 is TGTGCCAGCAGCTCCCGAGGGGCAGGGGTAGCTTTCTTT. It translates to CASSSRGAGVAFF.

The chain carries TRBV28 and TRBJ2-3; D gene uncertain. V was cut by 8 bases and J by 1 base, with 13 bases left in between. The CDR3 is made up of 14 amino acids. Germline assignment: CDR1 MDHEN and CDR2 SYDVKM. The CDR3 here is CASEGSVGTDTQYF. CDR3 nucleotide sequence: TGTGCCAGCGAAGGGTCGGTGGGCACAGATACGCAGTATTTT.

The rearrangement joins TRBV19 to TRBJ2-7; D gene uncertain. Germline assignment: CDR1 LNHDA and CDR2 SQIVND (reference sequence). V lost 8 bases and J 2 bases, leaving 16 bases between the germline ends. The CDR3 runs 14 residues. DNA for the CDR3: TGTGCCAGTCGACGATCCCAGACAACCTACGAGCAGTACTTC. Translated, it gives CASRRSQTTYEQYF.

V usage is TRBV27 and J usage is TRBJ1-1; no clear D. The V end was cut by 0 bases, the J end by 7 bases, with 12 bases between. CDR1 is MNHEY, CDR2 SMNVEV, per germline (reference sequence). The CDR3 contains 14 residues. DNA for the CDR3: TGTGCCAGCAGTTTATCCTATAACGGCGTTGAAGCTTTCTTT. It yields the protein CASSLSYNGVEAFF.

This chain uses TRBV2 with TRBJ2-7; no reliable D call. There are 11 residues in the CDR3. Per germline, CDR1 SNHLY and CDR2 FYNNEI. V lost 5 bases and J 3 bases, leaving 5 bases between the germline ends. The CDR3 sequence is CASSNRYEQYF. Here the CDR3 DNA reads TGTGCCAGCAGTAATCGCTACGAGCAGTACTTC.

This clone appeared once. The genes are TRBV29-1 and TRBJ2-5, with D possibly TRBD2 on 7 matching bases. The germline V gene has CDR1 SQVTM and CDR2 ANQGSEA. The CDR3 loop spans 12 amino acids. V was pared by 5 bases and J by 5 bases, with 12 bases between. The CDR3 DNA is TGCAGCGTTAGGGGGGGCTCGGAGACCCAGTACTTC. Protein: CSVRGGSETQYF. Full variable domain (outside the CDR3, taken from reference TRBV29-1 and TRBJ2-5): SAVISQKPSRDICQRGTSLTIQCQVDSQVTMMFWYRQQPGQSLTLIATANQGSEATYESGFVIDKFPISRPNLTFSTLTVSNMSPEDSSIYLCSVRGGSETQYFGPGTRLLVL.

The chain uses TRBV6-4 and TRBJ1-6; D gene uncertain. Germline CDR1 reads MRHNA; CDR2 reads SNTAGT. CDR3 length: 14 amino acids. The ends were cut back, 4 bases at V and 2 bases at J, with 6 bases in the middle. For the CDR3, the DNA is TGTGCCAGCAGTGCTGGGCCCTATAATTCACCCCTCCACTTT. It encodes CASSAGPYNSPLHF.

The chain uses TRBV19 and TRBJ1-5; 10 bases map to TRBD1. The germline gives CDR1 LNHDA, CDR2 SQIVND (reference sequence). The trim removed 0 bases at V and 2 bases at J, leaving 4 bases unmatched. CDR3 size: 17 residues. The DNA for the CDR3 is TGTGCCAGTAGTATAGATCGGGGACAGGGGCGCAATCAGCCCCAGCATTTT. Protein sequence: CASSIDRGQGRNQPQHF.

The rearrangement links TRBV21-1 to TRBJ2-5; the listed D gene, TRBD1, was not tested against the DNA. TRBV21-1 counts as a pseudogene. The CDR3 loop spans 16 amino acids. The CDR3 DNA follows: TGTGCCAGCAGCACAGGGGGGTGTGGAGGGTTGGAGACCCAGTACTTC. Translated: CASSTGGCGGLETQYF.

This clone has just a few counts. The rearrangement links TRBV6-5 to TRBJ2-7, with TRBD1 matching 8 bases. The CDR3 length is 15 residues. The germline CDR1 and CDR2 sequences are MNHEY and SVGAGI. J gave up 8 bases and V 0 bases, and 9 bases lay outside the gene matches. The CDR3 protein is CASSYSTGQVSQQYF. In DNA, the CDR3 is TGTGCCAGCAGTTACTCAACGGGACAGGTTTCCCAGCAGTACTTC.

The rearrangement uses TRBV9 and TRBJ2-1; a weak D match, TRBD2 (6 bases). The CDR3 is 15 amino acids. With 4 bases removed from V and 1 base from J, the gap between germline ends came to 12 bases. Germline values: CDR1 SGDLS, CDR2 YYNGEE. In DNA, the CDR3 is TGTGCCAGCAGCTTCTTAGCGGAATCCTACAATGAGCAGTTCTTC. Its translation is CASSFLAESYNEQFF.

The chain employs TRBV19 and TRBJ1-5; tentative D call: TRBD1 (5 bases). Germline V lookup: CDR1 LNHDA, CDR2 SQIVND (reference sequence). The V end was cut by 5 bases, the J end by 3 bases, with 11 bases between. This CDR3 contains 14 residues. CDR3 residues: CASSLRELNQPQHF. The CDR3 DNA reads as TGTGCCAGTAGTCTCAGGGAACTCAATCAGCCCCAGCATTTT. Based on the CDR3 plus reference TRBV19 and TRBJ1-5, the full variable domain is DGGITQSPKYLFRKEGQNVTLSCEQNLNHDAMYWYRQDPGQGLRLIYYSQIVNDFQKGDIAEGYSVSREKKESFPLTVTSAQKNPTAFYLCASSLRELNQPQHFGDGTRLSIL.